This T cell receptor beta chain was captured in a study of OX40 agonist ivuxolimab in advanced cancers. Study-level information: Patients in the trial were receiving intravenous ivuxolimab every 2 weeks, at doses of 0.01 to 10 mg/kg.

Profiled with immunoSEQ multiplex PCR; TCRdb holds only in-frame clones, not every one. This table has around 80,000 clones, 85% to 90% appearing once. V lost 6 bases to trimming and J lost 4 bases; unmatched junction nucleotides: 13. The germline V gene has CDR1 LNHDA and CDR2 SQIVND (reference sequence). This CDR3 region has 17 residues. V is TRBV19 and J is TRBJ2-3, with 10 nucleotides matching TRBD1. This clonotype was obtained from an adult with an advanced solid tumor such as melanoma, head and neck, liver or kidney cancer. Sequenced here: CD4+ or CD8+ T cells sorted from blood, sampled in a trial of the OX40 agonist ivuxolimab. The CDR3 coding sequence is TGTGCCAGTAGCAATCTGGAGGGACAGGGGTTTGCAGATACGCAGTATTTT. Its translation is CASSNLEGQGFADTQYF.